The table lists the clone carrying this T cell receptor (beta chain) with a few counts. Its antigen is not known. Using RNA template, CDR3s of TCR alpha and beta were amplified with iRepertoire arm-PCR. Using its own MiXCR run on the multiplex PCR reads, TCRdb lists one record per CDR3 protein. This table holds roughly 200,000 distinct CDR3 sequences, around 40% found once. These data are taken from a study of glioma-infiltrating T cells. The study, taken as a whole, reports: Above-expected tissue-blood divergence occurred in all gliomas, most in low-grade ones. Very few CDR3 sequences were shared between tissue and blood.

Source material: glioma tissue, nonneoplastic brain tissue, or PBMCs (not recorded which). This TCR was recovered from a human donor with low-grade glioma or glioblastoma, undergoing nonglioma brain surgery, or in good health (not recorded which).

CDR3 in amino acids: CASRQSGRPYEQYF. In DNA, the CDR3 is TGTGCCAGCAGGCAAAGCGGGAGACCCTACGAGCAGTACTTC. The chain has TRBV11-2 and TRBJ2-7, with 8 bases fitting TRBD2. The CDR3 contains 14 residues. From germline, CDR1 is SGHAT and CDR2 FQNNGV. The ends lost 6 bases at V and 2 bases at J; junction bases unmatched: 6. The entire variable domain, with the rest obtained from reference TRBV11-2 and TRBJ2-7, is as follows: EAGVAQSPRYKIIEKRQSVAFWCNPISGHATLYWYQQILGQGPKLLIQFQNNGVVDDSQLPKDRFSAERLKGVDSTLKIQPAKLEDSAVYLCASRQSGRPYEQYFGPGTRLTVT.